The next 24 T cell receptor beta chains were all read from a single sample in a study of cytomegalovirus exposure and HLA in healthy donors. The PCR was carried out with 60 Vbeta primers and 13 Jbeta primers. Method: immunoSEQ multiplex PCR; TCRdb's copy keeps in-frame clones and lacks some. This table has about 160,000 clones, roughly 77% appearing once. The sample was PBMCs. All receptors derive from a human donor in good health.

This rearrangement joins TRBV5-1 to TRBJ2-2, with D possibly TRBD2 on 6 matching bases. V lost 0 bases and J 0 bases, leaving 12 bases between the germline ends. CDR3 length: 17 residues. Per the germline V gene, CDR1 is SGHRS and CDR2 is YFSETQ. CDR3 DNA sequence: TGCGCCAGCAGCTTGGGGACGGGACTTTCGAACACCGGGGAGCTGTTTTTT. This translates into CASSLGTGLSNTGELFF.

The V gene is TRBV27, the J gene TRBJ1-2, with D uncertain. In germline, CDR1 is MNHEY, CDR2 SMNVEV (reference sequence). The CDR3 covers 13 residues. Between the trimmed V and J ends, which lost 6 bases and 4 bases, there was a span of 12 bases. The CDR3 loop is CASSPTPSYGYTF. CDR3 DNA sequence: TGTGCCAGCAGCCCAACACCTTCCTATGGCTACACCTTC.

This chain connects TRBV2 to TRBJ2-7; TRBD2 is a possible D gene (5 bases). CDR1 is SNHLY, CDR2 FYNNEI, per germline. Trimming took off 4 bases at V and 2 bases at J, with 12 bases between the two ends. This CDR3 has 14 residues. The CDR3 DNA sequence: TGTGCCAGCAGTGGGGTGGACTTAGCCTACGAGCAGTACTTC. This gives the protein CASSGVDLAYEQYF.

This chain uses TRBV7-9 with TRBJ1-1, with D maybe TRBD1 (5 bases). Germline V gives CDR1 SEHNR, CDR2 FQNEAQ (reference sequence). V lost 3 bases and J 7 bases, leaving 12 bases between the germline ends. CDR3 length: 13 amino acids. The CDR3: CASSLYQGYEAFF. Written as DNA, the CDR3 is TGTGCCAGCAGCTTGTACCAGGGATATGAAGCTTTCTTT.

The V gene is TRBV11-3, the J gene TRBJ2-7; a weak D match, TRBD2 (6 bases). Per the germline V gene, CDR1 is SGHNT and CDR2 is YENEEA. CDR3 length: 12 residues. V lost 4 bases and J 7 bases, leaving 11 bases between the germline ends. The CDR3 sequence is CASSSGGGEQYF. DNA for the CDR3: TGTGCCAGCAGCTCCGGTGGGGGGGAGCAGTACTTC. The entire variable domain, with the rest obtained from reference TRBV11-3 and TRBJ2-7, is as follows: EAGVVQSPRYKIIEKKQPVAFWCNPISGHNTLYWYLQNLGQGPELLIRYENEEAVDDSQLPKDRFSAERLKGVDSTLKIQPAELGDSAVYLCASSSGGGEQYFGPGTRLTVT.

This chain uses TRBV5-1 with TRBJ2-7, with D uncertain. CDR1 and CDR2 from the germline V gene are SGHRS and YFSETQ. This CDR3 is built from 13 residues. Trimming left V 6 bases short and J 0 bases short, with 10 bases between. The DNA for the CDR3 is TGCGCCAGCAATCCGGGTTCCTCCTACGAGCAGTACTTC. Translated, it gives CASNPGSSYEQYF. Full variable domain (remainder filled in from reference TRBV5-1 and TRBJ2-7): KAGVTQTPRYLIKTRGQQVTLSCSPISGHRSVSWYQQTPGQGLQFLFEYFSETQRNKGNFPGRFSGRQFSNSRSEMNVSTLELGDSALYLCASNPGSSYEQYFGPGTRLTVT.

V and J are TRBV28 and TRBJ2-7, with 9 nucleotides matching TRBD1. There are 14 residues in the CDR3. Germline-derived CDR1 and CDR2 are MDHEN and SYDVKM. The V gene end was trimmed by 6 bases and the J gene end by 4 bases; junction bases not matched to a gene: 7. CDR3 coding DNA: TGTGCCAGCAGGTTTAGGGACAGGGTTTACGAGCAGTACTTC. Translated, it gives CASRFRDRVYEQYF.

The chain recombines TRBV30 with TRBJ2-3; D ambiguous. The CDR3 has 12 amino acids. CDR1 and CDR2 from the germline V gene are GTSNPN and SVGIG (reference sequence). With 3 bases removed from V and 5 bases from J, the gap between germline ends came to 9 bases. CDR3: CAWSELVDTQYF. CDR3 nucleotides: TGTGCCTGGAGCGAGTTGGTAGATACGCAGTATTTT.

This clone was found a few times. The genes are TRBV14 and TRBJ2-2, with 11 bases aligning to TRBD2. CDR3 length: 16 amino acids. CDR1 and CDR2 (germline): SGHDN, FVKESK. V lost 0 bases and J lost 6; bases outside the gene matches: 3. The CDR3 DNA reads TGTGCCAGCAGCCAAGAGTTACTAGCGGGGGCCGGGGAGCTGTTTTTT. Translated, it gives CASSQELLAGAGELFF.

The chain carries TRBV19 and TRBJ2-1; 7 bases are shared with TRBD2. Trimming cost V 6 bases and J 1 base; bases outside gene matches: 3. Looked up from germline, CDR1 is LNHDA and CDR2 is SQIVND (reference sequence). The CDR3 spans 14 residues. The CDR3 DNA reads as TGTGCCAGTAGGTTGGGGGGGTCCTACAATGAGCAGTTCTTC. Protein: CASRLGGSYNEQFF.

The chain uses TRBV7-6 and TRBJ2-3; 9 nucleotides line up with TRBD2. This CDR3 region has 17 residues. Germline V gene lookup returns CDR1 SGHVS and CDR2 FNYEAQ. The V gene end was trimmed by 3 bases and the J gene end by 4 bases; junction bases not matched to a gene: 11. The CDR3 DNA is TGTGCCAGCAGCTTGGCCCTCGGCGGGGGGGTACCAGATACGCAGTATTTT. Translated: CASSLALGGGVPDTQYF.

The chain links TRBV7-2 to TRBJ2-5; a weak D match, TRBD1 (7 bases). Trimming shortened V by 3 bases and J by 5 bases, and 16 bases separated the two germline ends. This CDR3 comprises 15 residues. Germline CDR1 reads SGHTA; CDR2 reads FQGNSA. CDR3 DNA sequence: TGTGCCAGCAGCTTGGGGACAGCGGGTGGGGAGACCCAGTACTTC. Translation gives CASSLGTAGGETQYF.

The CDR3 nucleotides are TGTGCCAGCAGCGCCCTAGCCAGTGAGCAGTTCTTC. Its translation: CASSALASEQFF. The V gene is TRBV13, the J gene TRBJ2-1; maybe TRBD2 (5 bases). The CDR3 has 12 amino acids. Trimming took off 5 bases at V and 9 bases at J, with 11 bases between the two ends. The V gene's germline CDR1 is PRHDT and CDR2 FYEKMQ (reference sequence).

In its sample, this clone was seen a few times. The chain has TRBV5-4 and TRBJ2-1; TRBD2 matches 7 bases. CDR1 and CDR2 (germline): SGHNT, YYREEE (reference sequence). Trimming cost V 0 bases and J 7 bases; bases outside gene matches: 1. This CDR3 contains 13 residues. The CDR3 bases are TGTGCCAGCAGCTTGGCCGGGGGGAATGAGCAGTTCTTC. Its protein product is CASSLAGGNEQFF.

J is TRBJ2-2 and V is TRBV27, with D unclear. Germline V gene sequence: CDR1 MNHEY, CDR2 SMNVEV (reference sequence). Deletions cut 3 bases from V and 1 base from J, with 12 bases between. The CDR3 extends over 16 amino acids. The DNA for the CDR3 is TGTGCCAGCAGTTTCTTGATCCAACTGAACACCGGGGAGCTGTTTTTT. Residues: CASSFLIQLNTGELFF.

The gene calls are TRBV7-9 and TRBJ1-1, with D maybe TRBD1 (5 bases). Trimming removed 1 base at V and 4 bases at J, with 7 bases between. Per the germline V gene, CDR1 is SEHNR and CDR2 is FQNEAQ (reference sequence). The CDR3 length is 13 residues. CDR3 DNA sequence: TGTGCCAGCAGCTTAGACGGGGGCACTGAAGCTTTCTTT. It codes for CASSLDGGTEAFF.

About this clone: One end of the junction varies from germline; a read error may be responsible. V and J are TRBV6-5 and TRBJ1-2; tentative D call: TRBD1 (5 bases). The CDR3 consists of 13 residues. Germline loops: CDR1 MNHEY, CDR2 SVGAGI. The DNA for the CDR3 is TGTGCCAGCACCCTGGGGGGAGGCTATGGCTACCCCTTC. Its protein product is CASTLGGGYGYPF.

The V gene is TRBV6-1, the J gene TRBJ1-2, with D uncertain. V was cut by 1 base and J by 5 bases, with 5 bases left in between. The CDR3 has 12 amino acids. Germline CDR1 is MNHNS and CDR2 is SASEGT. This CDR3 is CASSEVLYGYTF. DNA for the CDR3: TGTGCCAGCAGTGAAGTCCTATATGGCTACACCTTC.

In this sample, this clone turned up once. One end of the junction varies from germline; a read error may be responsible. V and J are TRBV18 and TRBJ1-1; 7 positions match TRBD1. The germline V gene encodes CDR1 KGHSH and CDR2 LQKENI. The CDR3 consists of 14 residues. This CDR3 reads CASSPQGRGTEAFF. CDR3 in DNA: TGTGCCAGCTCTCCACAGGGGAGGGGCACTGAAGCTTTCTTT. The full variable domain, its missing parts supplied by reference TRBV18 and TRBJ1-1, is NAGVMQNPRHLVRRRGQEARLRCSPMKGHSHVYWYRQLPEEGLKFMVYLQKENIIDESGMPKERFSAEFPKEGPSILRIQQVVRGDSAAYFCASSPQGRGTEAFFGQGTRLTVV.

V and J are TRBV7-6 and TRBJ1-1; D is unresolved. The V end was cut by 2 bases, the J end by 0 bases, with 16 bases between. CDR1 and CDR2 (germline): SGHVS, FNYEAQ. The CDR3 is made up of 17 amino acids. The chain's CDR3 is CASSLHWSETMNTEAFF. As DNA, the CDR3 is TGTGCCAGCAGCTTACACTGGAGCGAAACCATGAACACTGAAGCTTTCTTT.

For the CDR3, the DNA is TGTGCCAGCTCACCAATCACAGGGCCGGTCGATGGCTACACCTTC. This gives the protein CASSPITGPVDGYTF. The rearrangement joins TRBV18 to TRBJ1-2, with a weak D call TRBD1 (6 bases). This CDR3 has 15 amino acids. V was pared by 2 bases and J by 6 bases, with 16 bases between. The germline CDR1 and CDR2 sequences are KGHSH and LQKENI.

The genes are TRBV27 and TRBJ1-6; D is perhaps TRBD1 (5 bases). V shed 3 bases and J shed 7 bases, with 10 bases lying between them. Germline CDR1 and CDR2: MNHEY and SMNVEV (reference sequence). The CDR3 has 14 residues. CDR3 residues: CASSFQGINSPLHF. In nucleotides, the CDR3 is TGTGCCAGCAGTTTCCAGGGAATCAATTCACCCCTCCACTTT.

This chain uses TRBV7-3 with TRBJ2-1; possible D gene TRBD2, 5 bases. Germline lookup yields CDR1 SGHTA and CDR2 FQGTGA. This CDR3 comprises 17 residues. The V gene lost 4 bases and the J gene lost 6 bases, with 22 bases spanning the gap. The CDR3 loop is CASSSHSSATSSNEQFF. The CDR3 DNA reads TGTGCCAGCAGCTCGCACTCCTCCGCTACTAGTTCCAATGAGCAGTTCTTC.

This sequence joins TRBV2 and TRBJ2-3, with TRBD1 matching over 11 bases. The CDR3 contains 15 residues. Germline lookup yields CDR1 SNHLY and CDR2 FYNNEI. J lost 3 bases, V lost 5 bases, and 4 bases had no gene match. The CDR3 DNA reads TGTGCCAGCAGTCCGGGACAGGGGGGGACAGATACGCAGTATTTT. Residues: CASSPGQGGTDTQYF.